This T cell receptor (beta chain) was retrieved from a study of cytomegalovirus exposure and HLA in healthy donors. On the study more broadly: Earlier findings included 100 million to 130 million unique TCR beta sequences obtained from about 179 million T cells. Whole-study results and caveats: A link between a missense DCLRE1C variant and TCR beta V- and J-gene trimming emerged from a later analysis. The likely origin of a cluster of highly shared sequence variants was a sequencing artifact. Presence/absence results assume similar sequencing depth per donor, which may not hold.

A remark on this clone: Antigen: not known. Other nucleotide sequences from this sample produce the same CDR3.

Germline loops: CDR1 MNHNY, CDR2 SVGAGI (reference sequence). The length of the CDR3 is 14 residues. The V segment lost 2 bases and the J segment 4 bases; nucleotides outside the gene matches: 2. Vbeta (60) and Jbeta (13) primers were used in the PCR. Profiling relied on immunoSEQ multiplex PCR, and the TCRdb table lists in-frame clones only, not all of them. The sample has a few hundred thousand clones; 60% to 80% are singletons. This rearrangement joins TRBV6-6 to TRBJ2-3; the match to TRBD1 covers 8 bases. Sequenced input: PBMCs. The TCR was taken from a woman aged 30 to 39 in good health and CMV-seronegative. CDR3 loop: CASSYGQGADTQYF. As DNA, the CDR3 is TGTGCCAGCAGTTACGGACAGGGTGCAGATACGCAGTATTTT.